These T cell receptor beta chains were read from a single sample in a study of technical replicates of blood from several donors. Using immunoSEQ multiplex PCR, the repertoire was profiled, and TCRdb retains in-frame clones only, with some absent. The sample has about 87,000 clones; approximately 95% are singletons. What was sequenced was T cells isolated from PBMCs. Receptors originate from a human donor in good health. Each CDR3 is given with its conserved first and last residue. The D gene is left open where the match is weak. Clone size appears in some rows only: once, few, many, or a class for an expanded clone.

d_gene	v_gene	j_gene	abundance	CDR3aa	CDR3nt
-	TRBV4-3	TRBJ1-5	-	CASSLRRGYQPQHF	TGCGCCAGCAGCCTCAGACGGGGTTATCAGCCCCAGCATTTT
-	TRBV6-6	TRBJ2-5	-	CASSPPRAGQETQYF	TGTGCCAGCAGTCCACCCAGGGCGGGACAAGAGACCCAGTACTTC
-	TRBV18	TRBJ2-1	-	CASSAPQRRSSYNEQFF	TGTGCCAGCTCCGCGCCTCAGAGGCGGAGCTCCTACAATGAGCAGTTCTTC
-	TRBV9	TRBJ1-5	once	CASSVGGDLVQPQHF	TGTGCCAGCAGCGTAGGGGGGGACCTTGTTCAGCCCCAGCATTTT
-	TRBV6-1	TRBJ2-7	once	CASTLGGRDEQYF	TGTGCCAGCACCCTGGGGGGTAGGGACGAGCAGTACTTC
-	TRBV29-1	TRBJ2-7	-	CSVEAGSGYEQYF	TGCAGCGTTGAAGCTGGGAGTGGGTACGAGCAGTACTTC
-	TRBV30	TRBJ1-1	-	CAFGSGQLNTEAFF	TGTGCCTTCGGCTCCGGACAGTTGAACACTGAAGCTTTCTTT
TRBD2	TRBV5-1	TRBJ2-3	-	CASSLIAGHTDTQYF	TGCGCCAGCAGCTTGATAGCGGGGCACACAGATACGCAGTATTTT
TRBD1	TRBV19	TRBJ2-1	-	CASSIVPGQGHNEQFF	TGTGCCAGTAGTATAGTGCCGGGACAGGGGCACAATGAGCAGTTCTTC
-	TRBV25-1	TRBJ1-5	-	CASSELGQTQPQHF	TGTGCCAGCAGTGAACTCGGACAGACGCAGCCCCAGCATTTT
-	TRBV5-1	TRBJ1-5	-	CASSLGGLGQPQHF	TGCGCCAGCAGCTTGGGGGGGCTGGGGCAGCCCCAGCATTTT
TRBD1	TRBV9	TRBJ2-7	-	CASSVIQDRGRSELEQYF	TGTGCCAGCAGCGTAATCCAGGACAGGGGGCGTTCGGAGCTCGAGCAGTACTTC
-	TRBV30	TRBJ1-1	-	CAWSVRWGHPEAFF	TGTGCCTGGAGTGTACGTTGGGGACATCCAGAAGCTTTCTTT
TRBD2	TRBV19	TRBJ2-3	-	CASSPFLAGGPFAADTQYF	TGTGCCAGTAGTCCATTTCTAGCGGGAGGGCCCTTTGCTGCAGATACGCAGTATTTT
TRBD1	TRBV6-5	TRBJ2-1	-	CASSYDRGLRDEQFF	TGTGCCAGCAGTTATGACAGGGGGCTAAGGGATGAGCAGTTCTTC
-	TRBV18	TRBJ1-1	-	CASSPLAVMNTEAFF	TGTGCCAGCTCACCTCTCGCGGTAATGAACACTGAAGCTTTCTTT
-	TRBV30	TRBJ1-2	-	CAWSAYTGSTYGYTF	TGTGCCTGGAGTGCCTATACAGGTTCGACCTATGGCTACACCTTC